A selection of T cell receptor beta chains follows, all from one sample in a study of CD8 T cells in Susac syndrome. TCRdb re-derived calls from the immunoSEQ multiplex PCR reads in MiXCR, one entry per CDR3 protein. Of about 290,000 distinct CDR3 sequences in the sample, about 91% are singletons; the top ten hold around 0.18%. The material sequenced was CD8+ T cells from PBMCs. The receptors come from a human donor with multiple sclerosis. Each CDR3 is given with its conserved first and last residue. D genes are given only for firm matches. Clone size is not always given. Where it is, it says once, few, many or a class for expanded clones.

j_call: TRBJ2-5; v_call: TRBV28; d_call: .; clone_size: .; cdr3_aa: CASSLSSQGETQYF; cdr3_nt: TGTGCCAGCAGTTTATCAAGTCAGGGGGAGACCCAGTACTTC
j_call: TRBJ2-2; v_call: TRBV10-3; d_call: .; clone_size: .; cdr3_aa: CASRDWDPLLNTGELFF; cdr3_nt: TGTGCCTCCCGCGACTGGGACCCCCTACTAAACACCGGGGAGCTGTTTTTT
j_call: TRBJ2-4; v_call: TRBV12-3/TRBV12-4; d_call: .; clone_size: .; cdr3_aa: CASRARAKNIQYF; cdr3_nt: TGTGCCAGCAGGGCACGGGCAAAAAACATTCAGTACTTC
j_call: TRBJ1-5; v_call: TRBV28; d_call: .; clone_size: .; cdr3_aa: CASTLAKGGQPQHF; cdr3_nt: TGTGCCAGCACCCTTGCGAAGGGTGGACAGCCCCAGCATTTT
j_call: TRBJ2-3; v_call: TRBV9; d_call: .; clone_size: .; cdr3_aa: CASSVVEGSGSTDTQYF; cdr3_nt: TGTGCCAGCAGCGTAGTGGAGGGATCTGGGTCCACAGATACGCAGTATTTT
j_call: TRBJ2-1; v_call: TRBV4-2; d_call: .; clone_size: .; cdr3_aa: CASSQDLGTANEQFF; cdr3_nt: TGTGCCAGCAGCCAAGATCTGGGGACCGCGAATGAGCAGTTCTTC
j_call: TRBJ1-3; v_call: TRBV11-2; d_call: .; clone_size: few; cdr3_aa: CASSLDGGNTIYF; cdr3_nt: TGTGCCAGCAGCTTAGATGGGGGAAACACCATATATTTT
j_call: TRBJ1-5; v_call: TRBV10-3; d_call: TRBD1; clone_size: .; cdr3_aa: CAISDPTGGTNQPQHF; cdr3_nt: TGTGCCATCAGTGACCCGACAGGGGGGACAAATCAGCCCCAGCATTTT
j_call: TRBJ2-3; v_call: TRBV10-2; d_call: TRBD2; clone_size: .; cdr3_aa: CASSERAGGRTDTQYF; cdr3_nt: TGCGCCAGCAGTGAGCGGGCGGGGGGCCGCACAGATACGCAGTATTTT
j_call: TRBJ2-3; v_call: TRBV5-4; d_call: TRBD2; clone_size: .; cdr3_aa: CASSLRTSGTDTQYF; cdr3_nt: TGTGCCAGCAGCTTGCGGACTAGCGGCACAGATACGCAGTATTTT
j_call: TRBJ2-1; v_call: TRBV9; d_call: TRBD2; clone_size: .; cdr3_aa: CASTRGQGYSGGPDNEQFF; cdr3_nt: TGTGCCAGCACCCGAGGACAGGGTTATAGCGGGGGGCCCGATAATGAGCAGTTCTTC
j_call: TRBJ2-1; v_call: TRBV24-1; d_call: TRBD2; clone_size: .; cdr3_aa: CATSPSGGDNEQFF; cdr3_nt: TGTGCCACCTCCCCCAGCGGGGGGGACAATGAGCAGTTCTTC
j_call: TRBJ2-7; v_call: TRBV7-9; d_call: .; clone_size: .; cdr3_aa: CASSTNAYEQYF; cdr3_nt: TGTGCCAGCAGCACGAATGCATACGAGCAGTACTTC
j_call: TRBJ2-7; v_call: TRBV27; d_call: TRBD1; clone_size: .; cdr3_aa: CASKETGGYEQYF; cdr3_nt: TGTGCCAGCAAGGAAACAGGGGGGTACGAGCAGTACTTC
j_call: TRBJ2-7; v_call: TRBV27; d_call: .; clone_size: .; cdr3_aa: CASSFRSAYEQYF; cdr3_nt: TGTGCCAGCAGTTTCCGGTCGGCCTACGAGCAGTACTTC
j_call: TRBJ2-5; v_call: TRBV6-2/TRBV6-3; d_call: TRBD2; clone_size: .; cdr3_aa: CAHQGRGGGETQYF; cdr3_nt: TGTGCCCACCAAGGGCGCGGCGGGGGAGAGACCCAGTACTTC
j_call: TRBJ2-1; v_call: TRBV19; d_call: .; clone_size: .; cdr3_aa: CASSIQGVDYNEQFF; cdr3_nt: TGTGCCAGTAGTATCCAGGGTGTGGACTACAATGAGCAGTTCTTC
j_call: TRBJ2-1; v_call: TRBV13; d_call: .; clone_size: .; cdr3_aa: CASSSKATGVYNEQFF; cdr3_nt: TGTGCCAGCAGCTCGAAGGCGACGGGGGTTTACAATGAGCAGTTCTTC
j_call: TRBJ2-1; v_call: TRBV19; d_call: TRBD2; clone_size: .; cdr3_aa: CASSMTGGPNEQFF; cdr3_nt: TGTGCCAGTAGTATGACGGGAGGGCCCAATGAGCAGTTCTTC
j_call: TRBJ2-7; v_call: TRBV30; d_call: .; clone_size: .; cdr3_aa: CAWSRALGCYEQYF; cdr3_nt: TGTGCCTGGAGTAGAGCCCTGGGGTGTTACGAGCAGTACTTC
j_call: TRBJ1-1; v_call: TRBV24-1; d_call: .; clone_size: .; cdr3_aa: CATSDGTTEAFF; cdr3_nt: TGTGCCACCAGTGACGGGACAACTGAAGCTTTCTTT
j_call: TRBJ2-1; v_call: TRBV14; d_call: .; clone_size: .; cdr3_aa: CASSQGGSEQFF; cdr3_nt: TGTGCCAGCAGCCAAGGCGGCTCTGAGCAGTTCTTC
j_call: TRBJ2-7; v_call: TRBV2; d_call: TRBD2; clone_size: .; cdr3_aa: CASRATSGAYEQYF; cdr3_nt: TGTGCCAGCAGAGCGACCAGCGGGGCCTACGAGCAGTACTTC
j_call: TRBJ2-3; v_call: TRBV7-9; d_call: .; clone_size: .; cdr3_aa: CASTPGGNTDTQYF; cdr3_nt: TGTGCCAGCACCCCAGGCGGGAACACAGATACGCAGTATTTT
j_call: TRBJ2-1; v_call: TRBV11-2; d_call: TRBD2; clone_size: few; cdr3_aa: CASSQGAGTSGYNEQFF; cdr3_nt: TGTGCCAGCAGCCAGGGGGCCGGGACTAGCGGGTACAATGAGCAGTTCTTC
j_call: TRBJ2-4; v_call: TRBV6-6; d_call: .; clone_size: .; cdr3_aa: CATSGDKNIQYF; cdr3_nt: TGTGCCACCTCAGGGGACAAAAACATTCAGTACTTC
j_call: TRBJ1-5; v_call: TRBV7-8; d_call: TRBD1; clone_size: .; cdr3_aa: CASSGYVLQGAGSNQPQHF; cdr3_nt: TGTGCCAGCAGCGGATACGTTCTCCAGGGGGCAGGTAGCAATCAGCCCCAGCATTTT
j_call: TRBJ1-3; v_call: TRBV19; d_call: .; clone_size: .; cdr3_aa: CASSIVGSGNTIYF; cdr3_nt: TGTGCCAGTAGTATTGTCGGCTCTGGAAACACCATATATTTT
j_call: TRBJ2-7; v_call: TRBV19; d_call: TRBD1; clone_size: .; cdr3_aa: CASSIGTGGGYEQYF; cdr3_nt: TGTGCCAGTAGTATAGGTACAGGGGGCGGCTACGAGCAGTACTTC
j_call: TRBJ2-7; v_call: TRBV19; d_call: TRBD2; clone_size: once; cdr3_aa: CASSEGLAEGYEQYF; cdr3_nt: TGTGCCAGTAGCGAGGGACTAGCGGAGGGCTACGAGCAGTACTTC
j_call: TRBJ1-1; v_call: TRBV30; d_call: .; clone_size: .; cdr3_aa: CASEEGETEAFF; cdr3_nt: TGTGCCAGCGAAGAGGGAGAAACTGAAGCTTTCTTT
j_call: TRBJ1-1; v_call: TRBV19; d_call: .; clone_size: .; cdr3_aa: CASSIGPMNTEAFF; cdr3_nt: TGTGCCAGTAGTATTGGCCCTATGAACACTGAAGCTTTCTTT
j_call: TRBJ1-6; v_call: TRBV6-6; d_call: TRBD1; clone_size: .; cdr3_aa: CASRDTGVYSPLHF; cdr3_nt: TGTGCCAGCAGAGATACAGGGGTTTATTCACCCCTCCACTTT
j_call: TRBJ2-7; v_call: TRBV4-2; d_call: TRBD1; clone_size: .; cdr3_aa: CASSASRGQGYEQYF; cdr3_nt: TGTGCCAGCAGCGCCAGTAGGGGGCAGGGCTACGAGCAGTACTTC
j_call: TRBJ2-1; v_call: TRBV11-2; d_call: TRBD2; clone_size: few; cdr3_aa: CASSSLAGVSYNEQFF; cdr3_nt: TGTGCCAGCAGCTCACTAGCGGGGGTCTCCTACAATGAGCAGTTCTTC
j_call: TRBJ1-4; v_call: TRBV7-9; d_call: .; clone_size: once; cdr3_aa: CASGRINEKLFF; cdr3_nt: TGTGCCAGCGGACGAATTAATGAAAAACTGTTTTTT
j_call: TRBJ2-3; v_call: TRBV6-2/TRBV6-3; d_call: TRBD2; clone_size: .; cdr3_aa: CASLAVSTDTQYF; cdr3_nt: TGTGCCAGCCTAGCGGTTAGCACAGATACGCAGTATTTT
j_call: TRBJ2-3; v_call: TRBV5-5; d_call: .; clone_size: .; cdr3_aa: CASSRSQFNPSTDTQYF; cdr3_nt: TGTGCCAGCAGCCGGTCACAGTTTAATCCTAGCACAGATACGCAGTATTTT
j_call: TRBJ2-7; v_call: TRBV27; d_call: TRBD1; clone_size: .; cdr3_aa: CASSLSWTGVHYEQYF; cdr3_nt: TGTGCCAGCAGTTTATCGTGGACAGGGGTGCACTACGAGCAGTACTTC
j_call: TRBJ2-7; v_call: TRBV7-8; d_call: .; clone_size: few; cdr3_aa: CASSLINRNEQYF; cdr3_nt: TGTGCCAGCAGCTTAATCAACCGGAACGAGCAGTACTTC
j_call: TRBJ2-3; v_call: TRBV7-6; d_call: .; clone_size: .; cdr3_aa: CASSLLPTDTQYF; cdr3_nt: TGTGCCAGCAGCCTACTACCCACAGATACGCAGTATTTT
j_call: TRBJ2-7; v_call: TRBV6-5; d_call: TRBD2; clone_size: .; cdr3_aa: CASSSLRVAGDSYEQYF; cdr3_nt: TGTGCCAGCAGTTCCCTGAGGGTAGCGGGAGACTCCTACGAGCAGTACTTC
j_call: TRBJ2-7; v_call: TRBV4-3; d_call: .; clone_size: .; cdr3_aa: CASSPERVSYEQYF; cdr3_nt: TGCGCCAGCAGCCCCGAGCGGGTCTCCTACGAGCAGTACTTC
j_call: TRBJ2-3; v_call: TRBV20-1; d_call: TRBD2; clone_size: .; cdr3_aa: CSAAELAGINTDTQYF; cdr3_nt: TGCAGTGCCGCCGAACTAGCGGGGATTAACACAGATACGCAGTATTTT
j_call: TRBJ1-4; v_call: TRBV28; d_call: TRBD1; clone_size: .; cdr3_aa: CASSSRDRVEVEKLFF; cdr3_nt: TGTGCCAGCAGTTCAAGGGACAGGGTAGAAGTTGAAAAACTGTTTTTT
j_call: TRBJ2-1; v_call: TRBV10-3; d_call: .; clone_size: once; cdr3_aa: CAISESRTAYNEQFF; cdr3_nt: TGTGCCATCAGTGAGTCGCGGACAGCGTACAATGAGCAGTTCTTC
j_call: TRBJ2-4; v_call: TRBV28; d_call: .; clone_size: .; cdr3_aa: CASSSPTWAGVAKNIQYF; cdr3_nt: TGTGCCAGCAGTTCCCCGACTTGGGCAGGGGTAGCCAAAAACATTCAGTACTTC
j_call: TRBJ2-1; v_call: TRBV28; d_call: .; clone_size: .; cdr3_aa: CASRRPNSYNEQFF; cdr3_nt: TGTGCCAGCAGGAGACCTAACTCCTACAATGAGCAGTTCTTC
j_call: TRBJ1-5; v_call: TRBV25-1; d_call: .; clone_size: .; cdr3_aa: CASSEGSGWPQHF; cdr3_nt: TGTGCCAGCAGTGAAGGATCCGGTTGGCCCCAGCATTTT
j_call: TRBJ2-7; v_call: TRBV11-2; d_call: .; clone_size: once; cdr3_aa: CASSSFYRYEQYF; cdr3_nt: TGTGCCAGCAGCTCGTTTTATCGCTACGAGCAGTACTTC
j_call: TRBJ2-5; v_call: TRBV6-5; d_call: .; clone_size: once; cdr3_aa: CATFSPGLRETQYF; cdr3_nt: TGTGCCACCTTTAGTCCGGGCCTCCGGGAGACCCAGTACTTC
j_call: TRBJ1-2; v_call: TRBV27; d_call: TRBD1; clone_size: .; cdr3_aa: CASSWTGVDYGYTF; cdr3_nt: TGTGCCAGCAGTTGGACAGGGGTGGACTATGGCTACACCTTC
j_call: TRBJ2-1; v_call: TRBV4-3; d_call: TRBD2; clone_size: .; cdr3_aa: CASSQYWLAGAPSYNEQFF; cdr3_nt: TGCGCCAGCAGCCAATACTGGCTAGCGGGTGCCCCCTCCTACAATGAGCAGTTCTTC